What follows is one T cell receptor beta chain and its context. Its target is not known. This entry belongs to a study of T cell repertoires in cytomegalovirus infection. About the study: Carrying CMV and the relevant HLA type showed in public TCR beta signatures.

Whole-study findings and limits: Cumulative public TCR beta family frequency identified carriers of CMV plus the relevant HLA. CMV-specific TCR beta clonotypes restricted by HLA-C were the ones dominating the ex vivo response.

Trimming stripped 4 bases from V and 6 bases from J, with 10 bases between. Germline CDR1 reads DFQATT; CDR2 reads SNEGSKA (reference sequence). The CDR3 length is 12 residues. TCRdb reanalysed the reads using MiXCR and keeps one entry per CDR3 protein. The data show a few hundred thousand distinct CDR3 sequences, 20% to 30% seen once. This sequence originates from a human donor in good health (CMV status not recorded). Some clones in this sample may be carry-over from other donors' samples. This specimen was cultured PBMCs, taken from culture after CMV antigen stimulation. This rearrangement joins TRBV20-1 to TRBJ2-4; TRBD2 might be the D (5 bases). The chain's CDR3 is CSATASRNIQYF. Written as DNA, the CDR3 is TGCAGTGCTACCGCTAGCAGAAACATTCAGTACTTC.